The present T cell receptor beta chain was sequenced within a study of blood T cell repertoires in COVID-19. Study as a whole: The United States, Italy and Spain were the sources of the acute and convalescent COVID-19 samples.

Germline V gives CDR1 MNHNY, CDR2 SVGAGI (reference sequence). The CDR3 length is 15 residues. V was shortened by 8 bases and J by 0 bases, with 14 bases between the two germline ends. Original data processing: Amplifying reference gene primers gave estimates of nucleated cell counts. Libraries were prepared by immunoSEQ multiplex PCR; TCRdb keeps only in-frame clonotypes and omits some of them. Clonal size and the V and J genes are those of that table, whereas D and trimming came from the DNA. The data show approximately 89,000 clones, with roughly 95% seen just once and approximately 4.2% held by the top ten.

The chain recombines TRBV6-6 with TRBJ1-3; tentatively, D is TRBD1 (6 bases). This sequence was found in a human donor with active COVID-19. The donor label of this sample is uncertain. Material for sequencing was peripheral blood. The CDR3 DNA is TGTGCCAGCTGTAACACAGGGTACTCTGGAAACACCATATATTTT. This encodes CASCNTGYSGNTIYF.